The 11 T cell receptor beta chains below all came from one sample that was sequenced in a study of blood T cell repertoires in COVID-19. Sequencing was performed with immunoSEQ multiplex PCR; in TCRdb, only in-frame clones are kept and a portion is missing. The sample shows roughly 380,000 clones, about 91% of them seen only once. Sequencing input: peripheral blood. The receptors shown here come from a woman in her forties with COVID-19, enrolled during active disease.

The chain employs TRBV28 and TRBJ1-4, with D perhaps matching TRBD1 (5 bases). Trimming removed 5 bases from V and 0 bases from J, with 16 bases in between. This CDR3 is built from 17 residues. Germline lookup yields CDR1 MDHEN and CDR2 SYDVKM. CDR3 coding DNA: TGTGCCAGCAGTGTCCCCAGGGAGGGTTCAACTAATGAAAAACTGTTTTTT. Protein: CASSVPREGSTNEKLFF.

The chain combines TRBV6-5 with TRBJ1-1, with D maybe TRBD1 (5 bases). V dropped 2 bases and J dropped 0 bases, with 13 bases sitting between them. The CDR3 is 16 residues long. Germline V gene sequence: CDR1 MNHEY, CDR2 SVGAGI. Here the CDR3 reads CASSYRGTRMNTEAFF. In DNA, the CDR3 is TGTGCCAGCAGTTACCGGGGGACCCGGATGAACACTGAAGCTTTCTTT.

The chain has TRBV27 and TRBJ2-5, with TRBD1 matching 8 bases. Germline CDR1 reads MNHEY; CDR2 reads SMNVEV (reference sequence). J was trimmed by 5 bases and V by 3 bases; bases with no gene match: 14. The CDR3 consists of 17 residues. CDR3 nucleotides: TGTGCCAGCAGTTTGGGTGGTTGGCAGGGGGCGATTGAGACCCAGTACTTC. This codes for CASSLGGWQGAIETQYF.

The chain is built from TRBV28 and TRBJ2-1; TRBD2 might be the D (6 bases). Trimming removed 2 bases at V and 12 bases at J, with 14 bases between. This CDR3 has 13 residues. From germline, CDR1 is MDHEN and CDR2 SYDVKM. CDR3 bases: TGTGCCAGCAGTTTAGGGGAGGCCTTGGGGCAGTTCTTC. Translation: CASSLGEALGQFF. Full variable domain (outside the CDR3, taken from reference TRBV28 and TRBJ2-1): DVKVTQSSRYLVKRTGEKVFLECVQDMDHENMFWYRQDPGLGLRLIYFSYDVKMKEKGDIPEGYSVSREKKERFSLILESASTNQTSMYLCASSLGEALGQFFGPGTRLTVL.

The chain couples TRBV27 to TRBJ2-1; TRBD2 aligns across 7 bases. CDR1 MNHEY and CDR2 SMNVEV come from the germline V gene (reference sequence). The CDR3 is made up of 16 amino acids. After removal of 1 base from V and 0 bases from J, the junction contained 3 bases not matched to a gene. DNA for the CDR3: TGTGCCAGCAGTTTATTACGCGGGGGCTCCTACAATGAGCAGTTCTTC. It codes for CASSLLRGGSYNEQFF.

J is TRBJ1-2 and V is TRBV7-9; D is perhaps TRBD1 (5 bases). Germline V gene lookup returns CDR1 SEHNR and CDR2 FQNEAQ (reference sequence). The ends were cut back, 3 bases at V and 0 bases at J, with 14 bases in the middle. This CDR3 spans 16 amino acids. The CDR3 DNA reads TGTGCCAGCAGCTTCGGGTACGGGGGTGCTAACTATGGCTACACCTTC. Its translation is CASSFGYGGANYGYTF.

The rearrangement joins TRBV29-1 to TRBJ2-7; 8 bases line up with TRBD1. Germline V gene lookup returns CDR1 SQVTM and CDR2 ANQGSEA. Trimming at V came to 3 bases and at J to 9 bases, leaving 4 bases not matched to a gene. The CDR3 is 11 amino acids. CDR3 nucleotides: TGCAGCGTTGAGTCAGGGGGCGTGCAGTACTTC. As protein: CSVESGGVQYF.

The V call is TRBV12-3 or TRBV12-4, the J call TRBJ1-4, with unresolved D. Trimming left V 3 bases short and J 5 bases short, with 7 bases between. The CDR3 runs to 13 residues. CDR3 sequence: CASSFSGNEKLFF. CDR3 DNA: TGTGCCAGCAGTTTCTCGGGGAATGAAAAACTGTTTTTT.

V and J are TRBV5-4 and TRBJ1-1; TRBD1 is a possible D gene (5 bases). Germline V gene data show CDR1 as SGHNT and CDR2 as YYREEE (reference sequence). Trimming took off 4 bases at V and 4 bases at J, with 14 bases between the two ends. The CDR3 is 14 amino acids. The CDR3 here is CASSRGRGFTEAFF. The CDR3 nucleotides are TGTGCCAGCAGCCGTGGGAGGGGATTCACTGAAGCTTTCTTT.

The V call is TRBV7-8, the J call TRBJ2-1; D is perhaps TRBD1 (6 bases). Germline V gene lookup returns CDR1 SGHVS and CDR2 FQNEAQ. The ends were cut back, 5 bases at V and 4 bases at J, with 18 bases in the middle. The CDR3 extends over 16 amino acids. The CDR3 is CASSQSGTSKYNEQFF. As DNA, the CDR3 is TGTGCCAGCAGCCAATCCGGGACATCCAAATACAATGAGCAGTTCTTC.

The V and J genes are TRBV5-1 and TRBJ2-7, with 9 nucleotides matching TRBD2. Germline V gene lookup returns CDR1 SGHRS and CDR2 YFSETQ. The CDR3 covers 15 residues. J gave up 5 bases and V 2 bases, and 8 bases lay outside the gene matches. The CDR3 sequence: CASSFLAGTPHEQYF. CDR3 DNA sequence: TGCGCCAGCAGCTTCCTAGCGGGAACCCCCCACGAGCAGTACTTC. The full variable domain, with the rest looked up from reference TRBV5-1 and TRBJ2-7, is KAGVTQTPRYLIKTRGQQVTLSCSPISGHRSVSWYQQTPGQGLQFLFEYFSETQRNKGNFPGRFSGRQFSNSRSEMNVSTLELGDSALYLCASSFLAGTPHEQYFGPGTRLTVT.